The following is a T cell receptor beta chain sequence with its context. This entry belongs to a study of blood T cell repertoires in COVID-19. The overall study: Acute and convalescent COVID-19 specimens originated in the United States, Italy and Spain.

This CDR3 comprises 14 residues. Germline V gene lookup returns CDR1 SGHNT and CDR2 YYREEE (reference sequence). V dropped 4 bases and J dropped 7 bases, with 14 bases sitting between them. Clones were read by immunoSEQ multiplex PCR, and TCRdb kept only the in-frame ones, dropping some. This table holds about 190,000 clones, about 85% found once. The chain is built from TRBV5-4 and TRBJ1-4, with D possibly being TRBD1 (6 bases). Sequencing was performed on peripheral blood. The TCR was taken from a woman in her 30s with active or convalescent COVID-19. In DNA, the CDR3 is TGTGCCAGCAGCCAAGACAGGTTTACTGAAAAACTGTTTTTT. Its translation: CASSQDRFTEKLFF. Supplemented by reference TRBV5-4 and TRBJ1-4, the full variable domain reads ETGVTQSPTHLIKTRGQQVTLRCSSQSGHNTVSWYQQALGQGPQFIFQYYREEENGRGNFPPRFSGLQFPNYSSELNVNALELDDSALYLCASSQDRFTEKLFFGSGTQLSVL.